Below are 10 T cell receptor beta chains sequenced from a single sample in a study of blood T cell repertoires in COVID-19. The assay was immunoSEQ multiplex PCR, and TCRdb's table has in-frame clones only and misses some. Of a few hundred thousand clones listed, around 84% are singletons. The sequenced sample consisted of PBMCs or T cells enriched from blood (not recorded which). The receptors derive from a man aged 25-45 years with acute COVID-19.

This rearrangement joins TRBV6-6 to TRBJ2-7; TRBD2 matches at 11 bases. Germline assignment: CDR1 MNHNY and CDR2 SVGAGI (reference sequence). The CDR3 is 13 amino acids. V gave up 5 bases and J gave up 6 bases; unmatched junction bases: 3. CDR3 in amino acids: CASSLAGGVEQYV. CDR3 in DNA: TGTGCCAGCAGTCTAGCGGGGGGTGTCGAGCAGTACGTC.

The chain combines TRBV6-2 or TRBV6-3 with TRBJ2-3; 10 bases are shared with TRBD2. V dropped 3 bases and J dropped 2; count of bases not matched to a gene: 8. The CDR3 length is 17 residues. CDR1 and CDR2 from the germline V gene are MNHEY and SVGEGT. Here the CDR3 DNA reads TGTGCCAGCAGTTATCAGCGGGGGGGCCCCCCCACAGATACGCAGTATTTT. Protein: CASSYQRGGPPTDTQYF.

V gene TRBV19 combines with J gene TRBJ1-3; 8 bases align to TRBD1. With V trimmed by 2 bases and J by 6 bases, 15 bases remained unmatched. The germline gives CDR1 LNHDA, CDR2 SQIVND (reference sequence). The CDR3 has 18 amino acids. CDR3 in DNA: TGTGCCAGTAGTATAAGCGACAGGGGATTATCTCTGGAAAACACCATATATTTT. It specifies CASSISDRGLSLENTIYF.

This clone came up a few times. CDR3 loop: CASSQQEVSSYNEQFF. CDR3 nucleotide sequence: TGCGCCAGCAGCCAACAGGAAGTAAGCTCCTACAATGAGCAGTTCTTC. V is TRBV5-1 and J is TRBJ2-1, with D perhaps matching TRBD1 (5 bases). Germline values: CDR1 SGHRS, CDR2 YFSETQ. This CDR3 region has 16 residues. V gave up 4 bases and J gave up 0 bases, with 14 bases separating them.

The chain joins TRBV19 to TRBJ1-5, with a tentative D call TRBD1 (5 bases). There are 15 residues in the CDR3. Trimming stripped 5 bases from V and 8 bases from J, with 19 bases between. Germline CDR1 reads LNHDA; CDR2 reads SQIVND (reference sequence). In DNA, the CDR3 is TGTGCCAGTAGTTCACCTAGGACGGGAGGGGAGCCCCAGCATTTT. Its protein product is CASSSPRTGGEPQHF.

CDR3 residues: CASSLDGRSLTEAFF. Written as DNA, the CDR3 is TGCGCCAGCAGCTTGGATGGCAGGTCTCTCACTGAAGCTTTCTTT. The chain combines TRBV5-1 with TRBJ1-1, with unresolved D. The CDR3 extends over 15 amino acids. Germline assignment: CDR1 SGHRS and CDR2 YFSETQ. Trimming shortened V by 0 bases and J by 4 bases, and 13 bases separated the two germline ends.

The chain couples TRBV6-5 to TRBJ2-7; tentatively, D is TRBD2 (6 bases). The CDR3 extends over 14 amino acids. Trimming shortened V by 4 bases and J by 2 bases, and 12 bases separated the two germline ends. Germline V CDR1 and CDR2: MNHEY, SVGAGI. DNA of the CDR3: TGTGCCAGCAGTTTTTCCCGGGGGACCTACGAGCAGTACGTC. Translating it yields CASSFSRGTYEQYV.

This clone was seen just once. The CDR3 sequence is CASSAGTSGRGQFF. The CDR3 DNA follows: TGTGCCAGCAGCGCCGGGACTAGCGGCAGGGGGCAGTTCTTC. The rearrangement links TRBV9 to TRBJ2-1; 11 bases fit TRBD2. From germline, CDR1 is SGDLS and CDR2 YYNGEE. This CDR3 has 14 amino acids. V shed 3 bases, J shed 12 bases, and the junction held 8 bases outside the gene matches. The complete variable domain, with remaining parts taken from reference TRBV9 and TRBJ2-1, reads DSGVTQTPKHLITATGQRVTLRCSPRSGDLSVYWYQQSLDQGLQFLIQYYNGEERAKGNILERFSAQQFPDLHSELNLSSLELGDSALYFCASSAGTSGRGQFFGPGTRLTVL.

This chain links TRBV5-6 with TRBJ1-5; 7 nucleotides match TRBD1. There are 17 residues in the CDR3. V shed 3 bases and J 0 bases; nucleotides not matched to a gene: 9. Germline CDR1 and CDR2: SGHDT and YYEEEE. CDR3 sequence reads: CASSSYRGGNSNQPQHF. CDR3 coding DNA: TGTGCCAGCAGCTCATACAGGGGCGGGAATAGCAATCAGCCCCAGCATTTT.

The chain employs TRBV12-3 or TRBV12-4 and TRBJ1-2, with D possibly TRBD1 on 5 matching bases. V was cut by 7 bases and J by 6 bases, with 15 bases left in between. The CDR3 spans 13 residues. The CDR3 sequence: CASTLGGSNGYTF. The CDR3 DNA reads TGTGCCAGCACCTTGGGGGGTAGTAATGGCTACACCTTC.